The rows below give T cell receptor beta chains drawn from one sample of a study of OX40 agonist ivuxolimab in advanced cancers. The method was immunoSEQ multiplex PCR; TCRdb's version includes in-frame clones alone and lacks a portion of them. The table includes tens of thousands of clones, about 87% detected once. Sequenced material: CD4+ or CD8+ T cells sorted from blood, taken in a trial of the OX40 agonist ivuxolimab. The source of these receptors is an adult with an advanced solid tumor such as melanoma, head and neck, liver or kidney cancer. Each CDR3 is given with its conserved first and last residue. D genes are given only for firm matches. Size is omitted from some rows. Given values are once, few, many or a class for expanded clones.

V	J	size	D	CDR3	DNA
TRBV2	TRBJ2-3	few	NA	CASSPQRDTQYF	TGTGCCAGCAGTCCGCAGAGAGACACGCAGTATTTT
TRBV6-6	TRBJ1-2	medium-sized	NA	CASRTNGLHYGYTF	TGTGCCAGCAGGACGAACGGATTACACTATGGCTACACCTTC
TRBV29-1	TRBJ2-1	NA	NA	CSARGRTWLSEQFF	TGCAGCGCCCGGGGACGTACGTGGCTAAGTGAGCAGTTCTTC
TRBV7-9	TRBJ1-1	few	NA	CASSLQGNTEAFF	TGTGCCAGCAGCTTACAGGGGAACACTGAAGCTTTCTTT
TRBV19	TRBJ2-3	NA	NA	CASSIVPSGTGVEGDTQYF	TGTGCCAGTAGTATAGTCCCCTCGGGAACGGGAGTGGAAGGAGATACGCAGTATTTT
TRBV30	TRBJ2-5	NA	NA	CAWSRHRETQYF	TGTGCCTGGAGTCGTCACAGAGAGACCCAGTACTTC
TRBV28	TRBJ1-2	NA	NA	CASSFGYDYGYTF	TGTGCCAGCAGTTTTGGGTACGACTATGGCTACACCTTC
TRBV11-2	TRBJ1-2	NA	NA	CASSLDPSDSDGYTF	TGTGCCAGCAGCTTAGACCCGAGCGACAGCGATGGCTACACCTTC
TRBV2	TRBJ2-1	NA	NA	CASSQEGDNEQFF	TGTGCCAGCAGCCAAGAGGGGGACAATGAGCAGTTCTTC
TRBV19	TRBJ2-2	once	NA	CASSRSGELFF	TGTGCCAGTAGTAGGTCCGGGGAGCTGTTTTTT
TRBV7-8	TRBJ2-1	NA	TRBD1	CASSQDRLNEQFF	TGTGCCAGCAGCCAGGACAGGCTCAATGAGCAGTTCTTC
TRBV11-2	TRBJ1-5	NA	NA	CASSLVRLGGPQHF	TGTGCCAGCAGCTTAGTTCGCTTGGGGGGACCCCAGCATTTT
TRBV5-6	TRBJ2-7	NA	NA	CASSFRGTRRGRPTYEQYF	TGTGCCAGCAGCTTCCGAGGGACCCGAAGGGGGAGACCAACCTACGAGCAGTACTTC
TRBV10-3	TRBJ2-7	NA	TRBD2	CAIRAGGPYEQYF	TGTGCCATCAGAGCGGGAGGGCCCTACGAGCAGTACTTC
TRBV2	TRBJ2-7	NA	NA	CASNPIGAPGEQYF	TGTGCCAGCAACCCGATCGGGGCTCCAGGTGAGCAGTACTTC
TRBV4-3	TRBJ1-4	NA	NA	CASSQGSRLDEKLFF	TGCGCCAGCAGCCAAGGCTCTAGGCTAGATGAAAAACTGTTTTTT
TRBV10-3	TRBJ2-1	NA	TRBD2	CAISVGGSSYNEQFF	TGTGCCATCAGTGTAGGCGGGAGCTCCTACAATGAGCAGTTCTTC
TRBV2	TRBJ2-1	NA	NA	CASSDGDFPYNEQFF	TGTGCCAGCAGTGACGGGGACTTTCCCTACAATGAGCAGTTCTTC
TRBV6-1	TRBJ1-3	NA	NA	CASSGTSGNTIYF	TGTGCCAGCAGTGGAACCTCTGGAAACACCATATATTTT
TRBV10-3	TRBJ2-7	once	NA	CAISDRISYEQYF	TGTGCCATCAGTGACAGGATCTCCTACGAGCAGTACTTC
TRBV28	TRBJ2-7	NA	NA	CASNDRYEQYF	TGTGCCAGCAACGACCGCTACGAGCAGTACTTC
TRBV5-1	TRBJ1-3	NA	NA	CASSLGQTSGNTIYF	TGCGCCAGCAGCTTGGGCCAGACCTCTGGAAACACCATATATTTT
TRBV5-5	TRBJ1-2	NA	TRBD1	CASSPTGQVGYTF	TGTGCCAGCAGCCCGACAGGGCAGGTTGGCTACACCTTC
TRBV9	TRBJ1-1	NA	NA	CASSAGPQVQAFF	TGTGCCAGCAGCGCCGGACCGCAGGTGCAGGCTTTCTTT
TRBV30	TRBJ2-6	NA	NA	CAWSVLRTVGANVLTF	TGTGCCTGGAGTGTACTCCGGACCGTGGGGGCCAACGTCCTGACTTTC
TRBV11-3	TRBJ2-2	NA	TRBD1	CASSTGGTGELFF	TGTGCCAGCAGCACAGGGGGAACCGGGGAGCTGTTTTTT
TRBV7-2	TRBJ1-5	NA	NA	CASSLAFENGVRAQHF	TGTGCCAGCAGCTTAGCGTTTGAAAACGGGGTGCGGGCCCAGCATTTT
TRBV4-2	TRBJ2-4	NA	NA	CASSQELMASGNIQYF	TGTGCCAGCAGCCAAGAACTAATGGCTTCGGGAAACATTCAGTACTTC
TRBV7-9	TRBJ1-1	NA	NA	CASSLHMNTEAFF	TGTGCCAGCAGCTTACATATGAACACTGAAGCTTTCTTT
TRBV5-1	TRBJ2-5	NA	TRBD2	CASSLAGLAKETQYF	TGCGCCAGCAGCTTGGCGGGACTAGCGAAAGAGACCCAGTACTTC
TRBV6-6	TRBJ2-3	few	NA	CASRLDLTDTQYF	TGTGCCAGCAGACTAGACCTCACAGATACGCAGTATTTT
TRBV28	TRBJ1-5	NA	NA	CASSFGDRSNFNQPQHF	TGTGCCAGCAGTTTTGGGGACCGAAGCAATTTCAATCAGCCCCAGCATTTT
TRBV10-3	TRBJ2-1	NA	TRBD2	CAIRGLADPNEQFF	TGTGCCATCAGAGGACTAGCGGACCCCAATGAGCAGTTCTTC
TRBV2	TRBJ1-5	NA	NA	CASKRTVLNQPQHF	TGTGCCAGCAAGAGGACAGTTCTAAATCAGCCCCAGCATTTT
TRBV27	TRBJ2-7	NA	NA	CASAATPAQFYEQYF	TGTGCCAGCGCTGCCACGCCGGCACAATTCTACGAGCAGTACTTC